This is a list of T cell receptor beta chains from one sample in a study of blood T cell repertoires in COVID-19. Assay: immunoSEQ multiplex PCR; the TCRdb copy retains only in-frame clones and omits some. The sample has 43,000 or so clones, around 82% seen once. Sequencing input: peripheral blood. These receptors came from a woman aged 80 or over with acute or convalescent COVID-19. The CDR3 runs from the conserved cysteine through the conserved F or W. D genes are given only for firm matches. Rows may omit the clone size; those that give it use once, few, many or a size class.

CDR3,J,D,size,V,length
CASSSTGRNQPQHF,TRBJ1-5,TRBD1,.,TRBV7-2,14
CASSQDSSYNSPLHF,TRBJ1-6,.,.,TRBV11-3,15
CASSSPGYVGVDTEAFF,TRBJ1-1,.,.,TRBV27,17
CASSPRGRGELFF,TRBJ2-2,TRBD1,.,TRBV2,13
CASSFGRQANTDTQYF,TRBJ2-3,.,.,TRBV5-6,16
CASSRTGGAGYGYTF,TRBJ1-2,TRBD1,few,TRBV27,15
CASSDGFEAFF,TRBJ1-1,.,.,TRBV10-1,11
CASSLDRGGTEAFF,TRBJ1-1,TRBD1,.,TRBV5-1,14
CAISESGGRYEQYF,TRBJ2-7,.,.,TRBV10-3,14
CRDREDEKLFF,TRBJ1-4,TRBD1,.,TRBV29-1,11
CASSSDSPPDTQYF,TRBJ2-3,.,.,TRBV7-3,14
CASSQGRGGFQETQYF,TRBJ2-5,TRBD2,.,TRBV4-1,16
CASSLVRASGELFF,TRBJ2-2,.,.,TRBV7-9,14
CASSKQGAREKLFF,TRBJ1-4,TRBD1,once,TRBV19,14
CASSYRTSGGELFF,TRBJ2-2,TRBD2,few,TRBV6-6,14
CATEGQGAQTQYF,TRBJ2-5,TRBD1,.,TRBV6-5,13
CASRGQGGWNEQFF,TRBJ2-1,TRBD1,.,TRBV19,14
CSVGPGVDKGGELFF,TRBJ2-2,.,many,TRBV29-1,15
CASSPSGSNTEAFF,TRBJ1-1,.,once,TRBV18,14
CASSARQGAGELFF,TRBJ2-2,TRBD1,once,TRBV10-1,14
CASSPRLAGGGDTQYF,TRBJ2-3,TRBD2,.,TRBV3-1/TRBV3-2,16
CASSFSNTDTQYF,TRBJ2-3,.,once,TRBV7-6,13
CASSRVGTENSPLHF,TRBJ1-6,TRBD1,.,TRBV3-1/TRBV3-2,15
CASSFRMGSSYEQYF,TRBJ2-7,.,.,TRBV6-5,15
CASSVGRGAGTDTQYF,TRBJ2-3,TRBD2,.,TRBV2,16
CASSGGQGPYGYTF,TRBJ1-2,TRBD1,.,TRBV5-1,14
CASSPPSRGTDTQYF,TRBJ2-3,.,.,TRBV18,15
CASQRQGWGDTEAFF,TRBJ1-1,TRBD1,.,TRBV19,15
CASSPPGTGDEKLFF,TRBJ1-4,TRBD1,.,TRBV3-1/TRBV3-2,15
CASSPIQGGNEKLFF,TRBJ1-4,TRBD1,.,TRBV7-9,15
CASSYRQGGLYEQYF,TRBJ2-7,.,few,TRBV6-5,15
CASSSTRQGALAGANVLTF,TRBJ2-6,TRBD1,.,TRBV5-1,19
CASSWDSPYGYTF,TRBJ1-2,TRBD1,.,TRBV12-3/TRBV12-4,13
CASYSGQRTDTQYF,TRBJ2-3,TRBD1,.,TRBV28,14
CASKSAGDQPQHF,TRBJ1-5,.,once,TRBV6-6,13
CASSIDRGEKLFF,TRBJ1-4,.,.,TRBV19,13
CASSFGSADTQYF,TRBJ2-3,.,.,TRBV7-9,13
CASSLRDISYEQYF,TRBJ2-7,.,.,TRBV21-1,14
CASSMGQAGNTIYF,TRBJ1-3,TRBD1,.,TRBV19,14
CASSQGFNNSPLHF,TRBJ1-6,.,.,TRBV19,14
CASSDWDTGSPLHF,TRBJ1-6,.,.,TRBV6-4,14
CASSLQINSNQPQHF,TRBJ1-5,.,.,TRBV4-2,15
CASSFQGDEKLFF,TRBJ1-4,TRBD1,.,TRBV6-5,13
CASSYSTTGLYGYTF,TRBJ1-2,TRBD1,.,TRBV6-5,15
CASNKQRGDGGNTIYF,TRBJ1-3,.,.,TRBV3-1/TRBV3-2,16
CASSRVDYGYTF,TRBJ1-2,.,.,TRBV2,12
CASSLGPSFSTDTQYF,TRBJ2-3,.,.,TRBV11-3,16
CASSLGTGDQPQHF,TRBJ1-5,TRBD1,.,TRBV18,14
CASSSRRTGVANEKLFF,TRBJ1-4,.,.,TRBV5-4,17
CASSNGGVADTQYF,TRBJ2-3,TRBD2,.,TRBV7-3,14
CASSLTPGASDTIYF,TRBJ1-3,.,.,TRBV5-1,15
CASATGEGTGELFF,TRBJ2-2,.,once,TRBV5-1,14
CASSEARQGYGYTF,TRBJ1-2,TRBD1,.,TRBV25-1,14
CATSPDAGLSPLHF,TRBJ1-6,.,.,TRBV6-5,14